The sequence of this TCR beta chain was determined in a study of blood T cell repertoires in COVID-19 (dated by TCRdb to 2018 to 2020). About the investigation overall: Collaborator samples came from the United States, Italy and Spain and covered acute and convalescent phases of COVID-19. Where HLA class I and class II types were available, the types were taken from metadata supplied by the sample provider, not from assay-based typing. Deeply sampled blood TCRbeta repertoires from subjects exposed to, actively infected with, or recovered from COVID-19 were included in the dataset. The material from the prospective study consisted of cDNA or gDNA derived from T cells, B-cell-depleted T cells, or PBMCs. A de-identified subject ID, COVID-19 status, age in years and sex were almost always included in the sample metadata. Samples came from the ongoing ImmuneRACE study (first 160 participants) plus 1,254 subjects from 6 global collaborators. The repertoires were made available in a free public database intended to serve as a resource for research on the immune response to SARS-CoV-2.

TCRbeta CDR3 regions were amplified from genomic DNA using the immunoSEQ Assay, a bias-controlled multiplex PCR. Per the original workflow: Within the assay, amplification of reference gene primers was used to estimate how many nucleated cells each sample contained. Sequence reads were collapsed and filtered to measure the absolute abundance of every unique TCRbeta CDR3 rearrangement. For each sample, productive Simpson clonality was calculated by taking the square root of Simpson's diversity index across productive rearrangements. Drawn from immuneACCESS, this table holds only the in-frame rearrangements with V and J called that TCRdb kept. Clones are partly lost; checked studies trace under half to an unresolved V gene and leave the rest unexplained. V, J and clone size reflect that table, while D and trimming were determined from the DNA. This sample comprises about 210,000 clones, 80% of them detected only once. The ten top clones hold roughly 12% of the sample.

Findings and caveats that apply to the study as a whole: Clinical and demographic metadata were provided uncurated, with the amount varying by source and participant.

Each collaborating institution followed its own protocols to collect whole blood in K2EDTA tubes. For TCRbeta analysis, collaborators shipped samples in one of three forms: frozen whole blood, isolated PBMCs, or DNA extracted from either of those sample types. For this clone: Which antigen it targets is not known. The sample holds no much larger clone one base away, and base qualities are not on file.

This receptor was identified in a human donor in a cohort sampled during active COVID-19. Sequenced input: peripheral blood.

The nucleotides read TGTGCCAGCAGCCCTGCCCGGAACACCATATATTTT. This sequence encodes CASSPARNTIYF. The sequence links TRBV7-2 to TRBJ1-3, with no confidently assigned D gene. V is clipped by 5 bases and J by 7 bases, and the sequence between their germline boundaries is 9 bases long. Its CDR3 holds 12 amino acids, cysteine through phenylalanine. The DNA shown is the 36-base CDR3, in frame from base 1. In the germline V gene, CDR1 corresponds to SGHTA and CDR2 to FQGNSA.